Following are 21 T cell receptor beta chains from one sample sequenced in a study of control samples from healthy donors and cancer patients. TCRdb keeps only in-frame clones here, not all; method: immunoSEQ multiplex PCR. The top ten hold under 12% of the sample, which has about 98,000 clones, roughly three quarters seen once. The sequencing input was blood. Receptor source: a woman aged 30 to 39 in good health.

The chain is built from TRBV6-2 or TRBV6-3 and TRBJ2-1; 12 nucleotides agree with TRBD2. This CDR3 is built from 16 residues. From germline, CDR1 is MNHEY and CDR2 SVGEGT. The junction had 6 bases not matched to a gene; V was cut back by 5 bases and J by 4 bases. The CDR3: CASSALAGGPYNEQFF. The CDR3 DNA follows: TGTGCCAGCAGTGCACTAGCGGGGGGCCCGTACAATGAGCAGTTCTTC.

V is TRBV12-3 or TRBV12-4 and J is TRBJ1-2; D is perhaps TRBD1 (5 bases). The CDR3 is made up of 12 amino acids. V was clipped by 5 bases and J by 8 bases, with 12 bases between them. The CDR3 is CASSPRGSGYTF. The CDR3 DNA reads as TGTGCCAGCAGTCCGCGGGGGAGCGGCTACACCTTC.

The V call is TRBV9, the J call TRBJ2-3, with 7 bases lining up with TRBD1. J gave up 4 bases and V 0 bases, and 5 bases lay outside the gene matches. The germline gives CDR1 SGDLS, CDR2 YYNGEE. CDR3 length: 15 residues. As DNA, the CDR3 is TGTGCCAGCAGCGTAGCGGCAGGGGGTCCAGATACGCAGTATTTT. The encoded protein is CASSVAAGGPDTQYF.

DNA for the CDR3: TGTGCCATCAGTGACTCCTTCTCTGGAAACACCATATATTTT. It specifies CAISDSFSGNTIYF. The genes are TRBV10-3 and TRBJ1-3; no firm D call. The CDR3 is 14 amino acids. Trimming took 3 bases from V and 0 from J, leaving 6 bases between them. CDR1 and CDR2 from the germline V gene are ENHRY and SYGVKD.

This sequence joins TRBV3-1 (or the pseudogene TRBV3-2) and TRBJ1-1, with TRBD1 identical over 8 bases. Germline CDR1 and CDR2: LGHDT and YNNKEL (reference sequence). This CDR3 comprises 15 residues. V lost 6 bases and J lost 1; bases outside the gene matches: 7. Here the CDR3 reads CASSPTGVRNTEAFF. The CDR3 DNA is TGTGCCAGCAGTCCGACAGGGGTACGGAACACTGAAGCTTTCTTT.

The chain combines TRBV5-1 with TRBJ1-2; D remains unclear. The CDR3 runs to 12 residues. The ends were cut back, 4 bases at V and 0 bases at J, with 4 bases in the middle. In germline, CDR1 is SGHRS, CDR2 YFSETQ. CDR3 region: CASSLANYGYTF. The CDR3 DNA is TGCGCCAGCAGCCTTGCTAACTATGGCTACACCTTC.

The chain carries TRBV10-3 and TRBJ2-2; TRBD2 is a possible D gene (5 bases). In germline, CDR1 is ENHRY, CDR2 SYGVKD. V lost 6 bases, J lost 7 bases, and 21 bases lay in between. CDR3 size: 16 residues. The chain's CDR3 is CAIREEIRRLGGELFF. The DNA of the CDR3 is TGTGCCATCAGAGAGGAAATCCGGAGGCTAGGCGGGGAGCTGTTTTTT.

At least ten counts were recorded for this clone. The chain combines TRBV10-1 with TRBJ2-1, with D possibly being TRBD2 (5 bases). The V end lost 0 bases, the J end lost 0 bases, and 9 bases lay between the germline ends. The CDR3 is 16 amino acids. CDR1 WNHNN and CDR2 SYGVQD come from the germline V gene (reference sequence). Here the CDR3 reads CASSESAGTSYNEQFF. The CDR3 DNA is TGCGCCAGCAGTGAGTCGGCGGGTACCTCCTACAATGAGCAGTTCTTC.

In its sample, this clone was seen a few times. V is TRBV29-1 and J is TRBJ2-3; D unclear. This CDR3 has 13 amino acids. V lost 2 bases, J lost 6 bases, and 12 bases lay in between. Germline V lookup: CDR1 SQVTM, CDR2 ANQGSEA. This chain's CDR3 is CSVEPPMRDTQYF. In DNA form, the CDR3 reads TGCAGCGTTGAACCCCCCATGCGGGATACGCAGTATTTT.

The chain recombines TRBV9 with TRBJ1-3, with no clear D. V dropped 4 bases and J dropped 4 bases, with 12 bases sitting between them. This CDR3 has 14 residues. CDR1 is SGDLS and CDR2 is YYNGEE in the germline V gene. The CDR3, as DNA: TGTGCCAGCAGCCCCCGAGACCCGGGAAACACCATATATTTT. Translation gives CASSPRDPGNTIYF.

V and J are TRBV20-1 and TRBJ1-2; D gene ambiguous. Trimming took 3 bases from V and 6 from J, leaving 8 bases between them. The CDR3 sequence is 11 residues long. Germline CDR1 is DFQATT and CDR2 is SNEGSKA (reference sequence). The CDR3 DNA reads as TGCAGTGCTAGTTCGATAGATGGCTACACCTTC. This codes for CSASSIDGYTF.

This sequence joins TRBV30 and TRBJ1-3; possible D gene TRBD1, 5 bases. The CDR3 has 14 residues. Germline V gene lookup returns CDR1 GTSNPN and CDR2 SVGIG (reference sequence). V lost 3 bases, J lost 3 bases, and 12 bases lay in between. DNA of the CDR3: TGTGCCTGGAGGGAAACAGGAGGTGGAAACACCATATATTTT. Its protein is CAWRETGGGNTIYF.

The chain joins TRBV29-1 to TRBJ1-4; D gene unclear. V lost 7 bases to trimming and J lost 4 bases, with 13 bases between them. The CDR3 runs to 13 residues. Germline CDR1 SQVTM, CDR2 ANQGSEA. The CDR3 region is CSASSSGNEKLFF. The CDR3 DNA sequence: TGCAGCGCCTCAAGTAGCGGTAATGAAAAACTGTTTTTT.

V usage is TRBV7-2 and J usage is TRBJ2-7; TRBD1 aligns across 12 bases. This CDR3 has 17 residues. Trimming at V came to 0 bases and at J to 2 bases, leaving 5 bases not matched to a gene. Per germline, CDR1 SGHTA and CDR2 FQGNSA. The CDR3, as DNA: TGTGCCAGCAGCTTAGCTTCCGGGACAGGGGGCACCTACGAGCAGTACTTC. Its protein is CASSLASGTGGTYEQYF.

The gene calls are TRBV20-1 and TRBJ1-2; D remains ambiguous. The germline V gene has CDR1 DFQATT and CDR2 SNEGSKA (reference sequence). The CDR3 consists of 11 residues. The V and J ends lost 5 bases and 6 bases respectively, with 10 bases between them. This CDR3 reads CSAVRYDGYTF. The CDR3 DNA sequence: TGCAGTGCTGTTAGATACGATGGCTACACCTTC.

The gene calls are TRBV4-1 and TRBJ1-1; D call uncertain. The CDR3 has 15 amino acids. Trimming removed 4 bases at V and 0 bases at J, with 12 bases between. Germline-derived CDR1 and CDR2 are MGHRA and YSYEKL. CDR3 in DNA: TGCGCCAGCAGCCGATCCCGTGACCTGAACACTGAAGCTTTCTTT. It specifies CASSRSRDLNTEAFF.

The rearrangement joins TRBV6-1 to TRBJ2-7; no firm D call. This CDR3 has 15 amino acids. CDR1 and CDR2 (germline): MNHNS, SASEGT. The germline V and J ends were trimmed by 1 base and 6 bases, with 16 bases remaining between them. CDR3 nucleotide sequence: TGTGCCAGCAGTGAAGGACAAGGGTTCCCCCTCGAGCAGTACTTC. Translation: CASSEGQGFPLEQYF.

The CDR3 DNA reads TGTGCCATCAGTGAGAAGGGGACAGGGGCCAACACCGGGGAGCTGTTTTTT. Amino acids: CAISEKGTGANTGELFF. The genes are TRBV10-3 and TRBJ2-2; TRBD1 aligns across 10 bases. V lost 2 bases to trimming and J lost 2 bases; unmatched junction nucleotides: 5. Germline V CDR1 and CDR2: ENHRY, SYGVKD. The CDR3 contains 17 residues.

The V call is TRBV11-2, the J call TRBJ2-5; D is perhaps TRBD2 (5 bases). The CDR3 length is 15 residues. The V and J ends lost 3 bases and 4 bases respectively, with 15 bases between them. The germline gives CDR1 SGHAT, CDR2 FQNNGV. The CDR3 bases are TGTGCCAGCAGCTTTGGGGTTGGGGAGAGAGAGACCCAGTACTTC. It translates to CASSFGVGERETQYF.

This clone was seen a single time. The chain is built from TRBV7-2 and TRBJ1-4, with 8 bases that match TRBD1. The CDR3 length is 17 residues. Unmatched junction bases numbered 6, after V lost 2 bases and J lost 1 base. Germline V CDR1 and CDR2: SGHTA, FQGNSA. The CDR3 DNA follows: TGTGCCAGCAGCTTAATGGGACAGGCCCTAACTAATGAAAAACTGTTTTTT. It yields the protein CASSLMGQALTNEKLFF.

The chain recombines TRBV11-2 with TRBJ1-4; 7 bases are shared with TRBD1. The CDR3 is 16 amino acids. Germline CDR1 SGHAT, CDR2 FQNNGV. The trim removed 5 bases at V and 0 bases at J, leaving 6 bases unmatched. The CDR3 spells CASSPGQRSTNEKLFF. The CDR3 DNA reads TGTGCCAGCAGCCCGGGACAGCGCTCAACTAATGAAAAACTGTTTTTT.